Listed here are 28 T cell receptor beta chains from one sample, sequenced in a study of T cell repertoires in cytomegalovirus infection. TCRdb independently ran MiXCR on the reads; one entry per CDR3 protein. The sample yields some 320,000 distinct CDR3 sequences, more than 9% seen once. Material for sequencing was PBMCs. The receptors come from a human donor in good health (CMV status not recorded). Some clones in this sample may be carry-over from other donors' samples.

The CDR3 reads CASSQDDPRLAGTDTQYF. CDR3 nucleotides: TGCGCCAGCAGCCAAGATGATCCGCGACTAGCGGGGACAGATACGCAGTATTTT. The V gene is TRBV4-3, the J gene TRBJ2-3; TRBD2 aligns across 11 bases. This CDR3 comprises 18 residues. Trimming removed 0 bases from V and 3 bases from J; junction bases left unmatched: 8. Germline V gene sequence: CDR1 LGHNA, CDR2 YSLEER.

This clonotype was seen a few times. This sequence joins TRBV7-6 and TRBJ2-1, with D possibly being TRBD2 (5 bases). V was cut by 4 bases and J by 8 bases, with 21 bases left in between. The CDR3 sequence is 16 residues long. Germline values: CDR1 SGHVS, CDR2 FNYEAQ. The CDR3 reads CASSYYRALEGDEQFF. CDR3 coding DNA: TGTGCCAGCAGCTATTACCGGGCCCTAGAGGGAGATGAGCAGTTCTTC.

This clonotype has more than one count but fewer than ten. The V and J genes are TRBV27 and TRBJ2-2; 9 bases match TRBD1. The V segment lost 7 bases and the J segment 4 bases; nucleotides outside the gene matches: 4. Germline V lookup: CDR1 MNHEY, CDR2 SMNVEV (reference sequence). The CDR3 sequence is 14 residues long. The CDR3 DNA reads TGTGCCAGCACGTACAGGGGGCGCACCGGGGAGCTGTTTTTT. Encoded protein: CASTYRGRTGELFF.

The rearrangement joins TRBV20-1 to TRBJ2-5; TRBD2 matches at 10 bases. CDR1 DFQATT and CDR2 SNEGSKA come from the germline V gene (reference sequence). J lost 4 bases, V lost 1 base, and 9 bases had no gene match. This CDR3 is 16 amino acids long. The CDR3 here is CSARGPAGGPSETQYF. Here the CDR3 DNA reads TGCAGTGCTAGAGGCCCAGCGGGGGGGCCGTCAGAGACCCAGTACTTC.

The chain is built from TRBV20-1 and TRBJ2-3, with 8 bases identical to TRBD2. The CDR3 spans 15 residues. Germline V lookup: CDR1 DFQATT, CDR2 SNEGSKA (reference sequence). J was trimmed by 4 bases and V by 3 bases; bases with no gene match: 9. The CDR3 reads CSARFPSGWSDTQYF. CDR3 nucleotides: TGCAGTGCTAGGTTTCCTAGCGGGTGGTCAGATACGCAGTATTTT.

This clonotype was detected many times. The chain carries TRBV28 and TRBJ1-4, with TRBD1 matching over 9 bases. This CDR3 comprises 15 residues. Trimming cost V 5 bases and J 7 bases; bases outside gene matches: 8. Per the germline V gene, CDR1 is MDHEN and CDR2 is SYDVKM. Here the CDR3 reads CASSATGQGAEKLFF. CDR3 bases: TGTGCCAGCAGTGCGACGGGACAGGGTGCTGAAAAACTGTTTTTT.

CDR3 residues: CSALPTGRNQPQHF. CDR3 nucleotides: TGCAGTGCCCTCCCGACAGGGCGGAATCAGCCCCAGCATTTT. V is TRBV20-1 and J is TRBJ1-5; 7 bases line up with TRBD1. J lost 4 bases, V lost 6 bases, and 9 bases had no gene match. Germline V CDR1 and CDR2: DFQATT, SNEGSKA (reference sequence). There are 14 residues in the CDR3.

Details on this clonotype: Just one base apart from a much larger clone, this may be a read error. V and J are TRBV4-2 and TRBJ2-7, with 7 positions matching TRBD2. From germline, CDR1 is LGHNA and CDR2 YNFKEQ. Germline trimming cut 1 base from V and 0 bases from J; bases unmatched to any gene: 0. The CDR3 sequence is 14 residues long. DNA for the CDR3: TGTGCCAGCAGCCAAGCTAGCGGCTCCTACGAGCAGTACTTC. Translating gives CASSQASGSYEQYF.

The rearrangement joins TRBV6-8 to TRBJ1-1; D is unclear. The CDR3 totals 14 residues. Germline assignment: CDR1 MNHGY and CDR2 SAAAGT. V shed 6 bases and J shed 1 base, with 12 bases lying between them. The CDR3 DNA reads TGTGCCAGCAGGAACGGACGGGAGAACACTGAAGCTTTCTTT. This translates into CASRNGRENTEAFF.

This clonotype was found a few times. The chain links TRBV20-1 to TRBJ2-3, with 11 bases that match TRBD2. V lost 2 bases, J lost 0 bases, and 7 bases stayed unmatched. Per germline, CDR1 DFQATT and CDR2 SNEGSKA (reference sequence). CDR3 size: 17 residues. In DNA form, the CDR3 reads TGCAGTGCTAGAACGACTAGCGGGACCCGTAGCACAGATACGCAGTATTTT. It encodes CSARTTSGTRSTDTQYF.

The chain couples TRBV6-2 or TRBV6-3 to TRBJ2-7; D gene unclear. Trimming shortened V by 2 bases and J by 2 bases, and 7 bases separated the two germline ends. Germline V lookup: CDR1 MNHEY, CDR2 SVGEGT. CDR3 length equals 13 residues. In nucleotides, the CDR3 is TGTGCCAGCAGTTACGGCATCACCTACGAGCAGTACTTC. Protein product: CASSYGITYEQYF.

Only a few counts were recorded for this clonotype. This chain links TRBV6-5 with TRBJ2-1, with 9 bases fitting TRBD1. J lost 2 bases, V lost 6 bases, and 8 bases had no gene match. The length of the CDR3 is 16 residues. CDR1 and CDR2 (germline): MNHEY, SVGAGI. The CDR3 sequence: CASSSGQGGTYNEQFF. CDR3 in DNA: TGTGCCAGCAGCTCGGGACAGGGAGGGACCTACAATGAGCAGTTCTTC.

The chain employs TRBV7-8 and TRBJ1-5; D is undetermined. The CDR3 contains 19 residues. Germline CDR1 reads SGHVS; CDR2 reads FQNEAQ. Trimming removed 2 bases at V and 2 bases at J, with 22 bases between. CDR3 sequence (DNA): TGTGCCAGCAGCTTACGGGGTTTCGGGCCCTCACTGGGCAATCAGCCCCAGCATTTT. Residues: CASSLRGFGPSLGNQPQHF.

This clonotype was seen many times. The rearrangement links TRBV7-6 to TRBJ1-1; 12 bases are shared with TRBD1. CDR3 length equals 14 residues. V gave up 5 bases and J gave up 6 bases; unmatched junction bases: 4. CDR1 and CDR2 from the germline V gene are SGHVS and FNYEAQ. CDR3 coding DNA: TGTGCCAGCAGCCTCGGGACAGGGGGCTCTGAAGCTTTCTTT. This codes for CASSLGTGGSEAFF. Full variable domain (rest looked up from reference TRBV7-6 and TRBJ1-1): GAGVSQSPRYKVTKRGQDVALRCDPISGHVSLYWYRQALGQGPEFLTYFNYEAQQDKSGLPNDRFSAERPEGSISTLTIQRTEQRDSAMYRCASSLGTGGSEAFFGQGTRLTVV.

The J gene is TRBJ1-5, the V gene TRBV10-3, with unresolved D. CDR1 and CDR2 from the germline V gene are ENHRY and SYGVKD. The CDR3 runs 14 residues. With 2 bases removed from V and 2 bases from J, the gap between germline ends came to 7 bases. This chain's CDR3 is CAISEKVGNQPQHF. The CDR3 DNA sequence: TGTGCCATCAGTGAGAAGGTAGGCAATCAGCCCCAGCATTTT.

The chain uses TRBV7-2 and TRBJ1-1; D gene ambiguous. This CDR3 comprises 14 residues. Trimming removed 5 bases at V and 7 bases at J, with 17 bases between. Germline V gene data show CDR1 as SGHTA and CDR2 as FQGNSA. CDR3 in amino acids: CASSLTIPPREAFF. The CDR3 DNA is TGTGCCAGCAGCCTAACTATACCACCACGTGAAGCTTTCTTT.

As to this clonotype: This clone may be a read error of a much larger clone one base away. The chain couples TRBV5-6 to TRBJ2-3, with D maybe TRBD2 (6 bases). The CDR3 loop spans 17 amino acids. The germline V gene encodes CDR1 SGHDT and CDR2 YYEEEE. CDR3 sequence reads: CASSFLTEGLLTDMQYF. The CDR3 DNA is TGTGCCAGCAGCTTTCTAACGGAGGGGCTGCTCACAGATATGCAGTATTTT.

In its sample, this clonotype was seen many times. The chain combines TRBV12-3 or TRBV12-4 with TRBJ1-2; D is perhaps TRBD1 (6 bases). Trimming removed 4 bases from V and 3 bases from J, with 15 bases in between. The CDR3 extends over 15 amino acids. In nucleotides, the CDR3 is TGTGCCAGCAGTTCCCGGGACAAGGGGCACTATGGCTACACCTTC. Translated: CASSSRDKGHYGYTF.

This sequence joins TRBV6-2 or TRBV6-3 and TRBJ2-1; weak D call: TRBD2 (5 bases). Trimming took off 2 bases at V and 7 bases at J, with 15 bases between the two ends. Germline loops: CDR1 MNHEY, CDR2 SVGEGT. This CDR3 spans 15 amino acids. Here the CDR3 reads CASSYSGLRSNEQFF. As DNA, the CDR3 is TGTGCCAGCAGTTACAGCGGACTCAGAAGTAATGAGCAGTTCTTC.

This chain links TRBV25-1 with TRBJ2-3, with 7 bases fitting TRBD1. CDR3 size: 16 residues. J was trimmed by 2 bases and V by 4 bases; bases with no gene match: 9. Germline lookup yields CDR1 MGHDK and CDR2 SYGVNS. This CDR3 is CASSVAGTVYTDTQYF. DNA of the CDR3: TGTGCCAGCAGTGTCGCCGGGACAGTATACACAGATACGCAGTATTTT. The full variable domain, completed using reference TRBV25-1 and TRBJ2-3, is EADIYQTPRYLVIGTGKKITLECSQTMGHDKMYWYQQDPGMELHLIHYSYGVNSTEKGDLSSESTVSRIRTEHFPLTLESARPSHTSQYLCASSVAGTVYTDTQYFGPGTRLTVL.

This clonotype was seen many times. The rearrangement links TRBV7-2 to TRBJ2-1; weak D call: TRBD2 (6 bases). The CDR3 has 15 residues. The germline V and J ends were trimmed by 0 bases and 4 bases, with 10 bases remaining between them. Germline CDR1 reads SGHTA; CDR2 reads FQGNSA. DNA for the CDR3: TGTGCCAGCAGCTTAGCCGGGAGAGATTACAATGAGCAGTTCTTC. It specifies CASSLAGRDYNEQFF.

In its sample, this clonotype was seen a few times. V and J are TRBV7-2 and TRBJ2-7; 7 bases agree with TRBD1. The germline CDR1 and CDR2 sequences are SGHTA and FQGNSA. V gave up 3 bases and J gave up 7 bases; unmatched junction bases: 6. The CDR3 loop spans 13 amino acids. The CDR3 bases are TGTGCCAGCAGCTTCACAGGGGTTGGGGAGCAGTACTTC. It translates to CASSFTGVGEQYF.

This clonotype was seen a few times. The rearrangement links TRBV20-1 to TRBJ1-2, with TRBD1 matching 7 bases. Germline V gene lookup returns CDR1 DFQATT and CDR2 SNEGSKA (reference sequence). The CDR3 has 12 amino acids. Losses at the gene ends were 5 bases for V and 4 bases for J; bases not matched to a gene: 4. The CDR3 coding sequence is TGCAGTGCTCAGGGGGAGATCTATGGCTACACCTTC. Translation gives CSAQGEIYGYTF.

The chain recombines TRBV14 with TRBJ1-6, with a weak D call TRBD1 (5 bases). The CDR3 is made up of 14 amino acids. V shed 1 base and J shed 11 bases, with 12 bases lying between them. In germline, CDR1 is SGHDN, CDR2 FVKESK. For the CDR3, the DNA is TGTGCCAGCAGCCAAGGGGCAGGGAACCCACCCCTCCACTTT. It specifies CASSQGAGNPPLHF.

This clonotype was counted between two and nine times. The chain links TRBV6-6 to TRBJ1-5; 11 bases map to TRBD1. This CDR3 contains 15 residues. The ends lost 5 bases at V and 6 bases at J; junction bases unmatched: 6. Germline V gives CDR1 MNHNY, CDR2 SVGAGI (reference sequence). The chain's CDR3 is CASSTGQGAFQPQHF. In nucleotides, the CDR3 is TGTGCCAGCAGTACCGGACAGGGGGCTTTTCAGCCCCAGCATTTT.

This clonotype was picked up many times. This chain joins TRBV7-9 and TRBJ2-5; D gene ambiguous. Germline-derived CDR1 and CDR2 are SEHNR and FQNEAQ (reference sequence). This CDR3 contains 13 residues. Trimming took off 2 bases at V and 3 bases at J, with 7 bases between the two ends. The CDR3 sequence is CASSLPPKETQYF. The CDR3 DNA follows: TGTGCCAGCAGCTTACCCCCCAAAGAGACCCAGTACTTC.

Only a few counts were recorded for this clonotype. V gene TRBV20-1 combines with J gene TRBJ2-1; 10 bases agree with TRBD1. V was pared by 5 bases and J by 7 bases, with 26 bases of the junction left unmatched. The germline CDR1 and CDR2 sequences are DFQATT and SNEGSKA (reference sequence). The CDR3 totals 20 residues. CDR3 residues: CSAAIRSGQGSKGHLNEQFF. The CDR3 DNA reads TGCAGTGCTGCAATAAGATCGGGACAGGGGTCAAAGGGACACTTAAATGAGCAGTTCTTC.

Only a few counts were recorded for this clonotype. The chain is built from TRBV12-3 or TRBV12-4 and TRBJ1-2; no definite D call. This CDR3 spans 15 amino acids. Trimming pared 3 bases from V and 5 bases from J, leaving 16 bases between. CDR3 sequence (DNA): TGTGCCAGCAGTTTTCGATCCGGAGGTCGGTATGGCTACACCTTC. Residues: CASSFRSGGRYGYTF.